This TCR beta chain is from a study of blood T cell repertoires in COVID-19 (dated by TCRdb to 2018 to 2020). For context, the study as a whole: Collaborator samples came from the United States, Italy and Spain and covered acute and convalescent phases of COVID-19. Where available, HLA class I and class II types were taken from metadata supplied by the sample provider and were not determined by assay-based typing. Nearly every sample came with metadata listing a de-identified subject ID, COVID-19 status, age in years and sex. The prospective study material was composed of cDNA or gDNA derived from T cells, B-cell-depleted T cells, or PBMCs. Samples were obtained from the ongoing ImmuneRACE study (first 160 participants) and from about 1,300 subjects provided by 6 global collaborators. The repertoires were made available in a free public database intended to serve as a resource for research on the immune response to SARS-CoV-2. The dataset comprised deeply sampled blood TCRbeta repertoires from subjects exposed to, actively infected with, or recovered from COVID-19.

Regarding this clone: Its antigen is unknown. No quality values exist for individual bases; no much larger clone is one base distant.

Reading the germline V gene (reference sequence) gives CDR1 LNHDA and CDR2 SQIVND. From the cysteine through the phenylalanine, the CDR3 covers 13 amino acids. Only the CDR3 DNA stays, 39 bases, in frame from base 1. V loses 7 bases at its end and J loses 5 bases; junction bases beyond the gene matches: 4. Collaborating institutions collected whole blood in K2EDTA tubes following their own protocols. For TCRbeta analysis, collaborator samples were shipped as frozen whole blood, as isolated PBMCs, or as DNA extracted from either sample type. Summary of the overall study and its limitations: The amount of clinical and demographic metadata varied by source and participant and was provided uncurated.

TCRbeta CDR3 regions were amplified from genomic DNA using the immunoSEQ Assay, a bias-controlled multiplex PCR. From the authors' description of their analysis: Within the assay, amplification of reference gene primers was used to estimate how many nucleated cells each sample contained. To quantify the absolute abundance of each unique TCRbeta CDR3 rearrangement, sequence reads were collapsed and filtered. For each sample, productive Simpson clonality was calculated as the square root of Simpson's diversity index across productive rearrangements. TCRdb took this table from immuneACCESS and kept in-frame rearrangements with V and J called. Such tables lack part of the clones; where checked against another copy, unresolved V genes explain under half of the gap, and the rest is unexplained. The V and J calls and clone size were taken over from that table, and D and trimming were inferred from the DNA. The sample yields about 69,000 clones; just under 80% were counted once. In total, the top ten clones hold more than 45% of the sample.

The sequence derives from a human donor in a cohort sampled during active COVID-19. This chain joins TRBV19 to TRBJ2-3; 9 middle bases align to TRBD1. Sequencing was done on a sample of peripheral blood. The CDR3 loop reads CASIPGQGDTQYF. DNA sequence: TGTGCCAGTATCCCGGGACAGGGAGATACGCAGTATTTT.